This is a list of T cell receptor beta chains from one sample in a study of T cell changes during pregnancy in multiple sclerosis. This table comes from immunoSEQ multiplex PCR, and its TCRdb copy is limited to in-frame clones, with some not included. Counted here are about 100,000 clones, almost 95% occurring once; the ten biggest clones make up 0.7% to 0.9%. The sequences come from peripheral blood, collected before pregnancy. Every receptor here comes from a female donor with multiple sclerosis, enrolled in a pregnancy study. Each CDR3 is given with its conserved first and last residue. A D gene is named only where the DNA matches it firmly. Clone size, where shown, is once, few, many, or a class for clones that have expanded.

CDR3 protein: CASSPPTGSGSYEQYF; CDR3 DNA: TGTGCCAGCTCACCGCCGACAGGGTCAGGTTCCTACGAGCAGTACTTC; D gene: TRBD1; J gene: TRBJ2-7; clone size: .; V gene: TRBV18
CDR3 protein: CASSLAGWISEQYF; CDR3 DNA: TGTGCCAGCAGCTTGGCCGGGTGGATTTCCGAGCAGTACTTC; D gene: .; J gene: TRBJ2-7; clone size: .; V gene: TRBV5-6
CDR3 protein: CASSLEGVRTEAFF; CDR3 DNA: TGTGCCAGCAGCCTCGAGGGGGTAAGGACTGAAGCTTTCTTT; D gene: .; J gene: TRBJ1-1; clone size: .; V gene: TRBV6-5
CDR3 protein: CASSPHRGPNEQFF; CDR3 DNA: TGTGCCAGCAGCCCTCACAGGGGGCCAAATGAGCAGTTCTTC; D gene: TRBD1; J gene: TRBJ2-1; clone size: once; V gene: TRBV5-4
CDR3 protein: CASSFLAKNEQFF; CDR3 DNA: TGTGCCAGTAGTTTTCTAGCCAAGAATGAGCAGTTCTTC; D gene: .; J gene: TRBJ2-1; clone size: .; V gene: TRBV19
CDR3 protein: CASSIGSGRIYEQYF; CDR3 DNA: TGTGCCAGTAGTATTGGTAGCGGGAGGATTTACGAGCAGTACTTC; D gene: TRBD2; J gene: TRBJ2-7; clone size: .; V gene: TRBV19
CDR3 protein: CASSLDRGSNQPQHF; CDR3 DNA: TGTGCCAGCAGCCTCGACAGGGGTAGCAATCAGCCCCAGCATTTT; D gene: TRBD1; J gene: TRBJ1-5; clone size: .; V gene: TRBV4-2
CDR3 protein: CASSSPPLGTGDNEQFF; CDR3 DNA: TGTGCCAGCAGTTCACCTCCCCTAGGAACGGGGGACAATGAGCAGTTCTTC; D gene: .; J gene: TRBJ2-1; clone size: .; V gene: TRBV27
CDR3 protein: CASSWGGGTGELFF; CDR3 DNA: TGTGCCAGCAGTTGGGGGGGAGGCACCGGGGAGCTGTTTTTT; D gene: TRBD2; J gene: TRBJ2-2; clone size: .; V gene: TRBV27
CDR3 protein: CASSSTTGEGEQYF; CDR3 DNA: TGTGCCAGCAGCTCTACTACAGGGGAAGGCGAGCAGTACTTC; D gene: TRBD1; J gene: TRBJ2-7; clone size: .; V gene: TRBV7-9
CDR3 protein: CAWSTGNYGYTF; CDR3 DNA: TGTGCCTGGAGTACGGGTAACTATGGCTACACCTTC; D gene: .; J gene: TRBJ1-2; clone size: .; V gene: TRBV30
CDR3 protein: CASSSPGLAKYEQYF; CDR3 DNA: TGTGCCAGCAGCTCACCGGGACTAGCTAAGTACGAGCAGTACTTC; D gene: TRBD2; J gene: TRBJ2-7; clone size: few; V gene: TRBV7-2
CDR3 protein: CASRPGRGNTEAFF; CDR3 DNA: TGTGCCAGCAGGCCGGGCAGGGGGAACACTGAAGCTTTCTTT; D gene: .; J gene: TRBJ1-1; clone size: .; V gene: TRBV6-5
CDR3 protein: CSLTSGGYTDTQYF; CDR3 DNA: TGCAGCCTCACTTCGGGGGGGTACACAGATACGCAGTATTTT; D gene: TRBD2; J gene: TRBJ2-3; clone size: .; V gene: TRBV29-1
CDR3 protein: CAWAGQTEAFF; CDR3 DNA: TGTGCCTGGGCGGGACAGACTGAAGCTTTCTTT; D gene: TRBD1; J gene: TRBJ1-1; clone size: .; V gene: TRBV30
CDR3 protein: CASSLYLGQGYTEAFF; CDR3 DNA: TGTGCCAGCAGTTTATACCTGGGACAGGGATACACTGAAGCTTTCTTT; D gene: TRBD1; J gene: TRBJ1-1; clone size: .; V gene: TRBV27
CDR3 protein: CASRTGRLREKLFF; CDR3 DNA: TGTGCCTCTCGGACAGGCCGATTGCGTGAAAAACTGTTTTTT; D gene: TRBD1; J gene: TRBJ1-4; clone size: .; V gene: TRBV19
CDR3 protein: CASRSERTGELFF; CDR3 DNA: TGTGCCAGCAGATCTGAGCGGACCGGGGAGCTGTTTTTT; D gene: .; J gene: TRBJ2-2; clone size: .; V gene: TRBV6-5
CDR3 protein: CASSLSWRGPLPGELFF; CDR3 DNA: TGTGCCAGCAGTTTATCGTGGCGAGGGCCTTTACCCGGGGAGCTGTTTTTT; D gene: .; J gene: TRBJ2-2; clone size: .; V gene: TRBV27
CDR3 protein: CASSDPGQGDIGGTF; CDR3 DNA: TGTGCCAGCAGTGACCCGGGACAGGGGGATATTGGGGGCACCTTC; D gene: TRBD1; J gene: TRBJ1-2; clone size: .; V gene: TRBV6-1
CDR3 protein: CALQGTFTSYEQYF; CDR3 DNA: TGTGCCCTGCAGGGGACATTCACCTCCTACGAGCAGTACTTC; D gene: .; J gene: TRBJ2-7; clone size: .; V gene: TRBV30
CDR3 protein: CATAPSSYEQYF; CDR3 DNA: TGTGCCACCGCCCCGAGCTCCTACGAGCAGTACTTC; D gene: .; J gene: TRBJ2-7; clone size: .; V gene: TRBV10-3
CDR3 protein: CSVEGQGNYEQYF; CDR3 DNA: TGCAGCGTCGAGGGACAGGGAAACTACGAGCAGTACTTC; D gene: TRBD1; J gene: TRBJ2-7; clone size: .; V gene: TRBV29-1
CDR3 protein: CASSGDRVANQPQHF; CDR3 DNA: TGTGCCAGCAGCGGCGACAGGGTAGCCAATCAGCCCCAGCATTTT; D gene: TRBD1; J gene: TRBJ1-5; clone size: .; V gene: TRBV6-4
CDR3 protein: CASSLRLARDRGNNEQFF; CDR3 DNA: TGTGCCAGCAGCTTGAGATTGGCACGGGACAGGGGGAACAATGAGCAGTTCTTC; D gene: TRBD1; J gene: TRBJ2-1; clone size: .; V gene: TRBV7-2
CDR3 protein: CASSNRETLLTADTQYF; CDR3 DNA: TGTGCCAGCAGCAACCGTGAGACACTTCTCACGGCAGATACGCAGTATTTT; D gene: .; J gene: TRBJ2-3; clone size: .; V gene: TRBV13
CDR3 protein: CASSFLHNEQFF; CDR3 DNA: TGTGCCAGCAGTTTTCTTCACAATGAGCAGTTCTTC; D gene: .; J gene: TRBJ2-1; clone size: .; V gene: TRBV28
CDR3 protein: CASQSPGQSYEQYF; CDR3 DNA: TGCGCCAGCCAATCACCGGGACAGTCCTACGAGCAGTACTTC; D gene: TRBD1; J gene: TRBJ2-7; clone size: .; V gene: TRBV10-2
CDR3 protein: CASSQDNNQETQYF; CDR3 DNA: TGTGCCAGCAGCCAAGATAACAATCAAGAGACCCAGTACTTC; D gene: .; J gene: TRBJ2-5; clone size: .; V gene: TRBV14
CDR3 protein: CASSAAGTGNNEQYF; CDR3 DNA: TGTGCCAGCAGTGCGGCCGGGACAGGGAATAACGAGCAGTACTTC; D gene: TRBD1; J gene: TRBJ2-7; clone size: .; V gene: TRBV27
CDR3 protein: CASSIVLADHSYEQYF; CDR3 DNA: TGTGCCAGTAGTATAGTACTAGCGGACCACTCCTACGAGCAGTACTTC; D gene: TRBD2; J gene: TRBJ2-7; clone size: once; V gene: TRBV19
CDR3 protein: CASSPTSGSPYEQFF; CDR3 DNA: TGTGCCAGCAGTCCTACTAGCGGGAGTCCCTATGAGCAGTTCTTC; D gene: TRBD2; J gene: TRBJ2-1; clone size: .; V gene: TRBV7-9
CDR3 protein: CASSQALAGERSEQYF; CDR3 DNA: TGTGCCAGCAGCCAAGCACTAGCGGGAGAAAGAAGCGAGCAGTACTTC; D gene: TRBD2; J gene: TRBJ2-7; clone size: .; V gene: TRBV7-6
CDR3 protein: CASSLRTGGPRINNEQFF; CDR3 DNA: TGTGCCAGCAGCTTAAGAACGGGAGGGCCTCGAATTAACAATGAGCAGTTCTTC; D gene: TRBD2; J gene: TRBJ2-1; clone size: .; V gene: TRBV11-3
CDR3 protein: CASGQGWTEAFF; CDR3 DNA: TGTGCCAGCGGACAGGGTTGGACTGAAGCTTTCTTT; D gene: TRBD1; J gene: TRBJ1-1; clone size: few; V gene: TRBV19
CDR3 protein: CASSDRVAGNTIYF; CDR3 DNA: TGTGCCAGCAGTGACAGGGTGGCTGGAAACACCATATATTTT; D gene: .; J gene: TRBJ1-3; clone size: .; V gene: TRBV2
CDR3 protein: CASSPGTSANTGELFF; CDR3 DNA: TGTGCCAGCTCACCCGGGACTAGCGCCAACACCGGGGAGCTGTTTTTT; D gene: TRBD2; J gene: TRBJ2-2; clone size: .; V gene: TRBV18
CDR3 protein: CASSVSGQGGNTIYF; CDR3 DNA: TGTGCCAGCAGCGTATCCGGACAGGGTGGAAACACCATATATTTT; D gene: TRBD1; J gene: TRBJ1-3; clone size: .; V gene: TRBV9
CDR3 protein: CASSFVGLAGVAPSEQFF; CDR3 DNA: TGTGCCAGCAGTTTTGTGGGACTAGCGGGAGTAGCCCCTAGTGAGCAGTTCTTC; D gene: TRBD2; J gene: TRBJ2-1; clone size: .; V gene: TRBV27
CDR3 protein: CASSQDVGTSGQETQYF; CDR3 DNA: TGCGCCAGCAGCCAAGATGTCGGAACTAGCGGCCAAGAGACCCAGTACTTC; D gene: TRBD2; J gene: TRBJ2-5; clone size: .; V gene: TRBV4-3
CDR3 protein: CASSIRQGAPGEQYF; CDR3 DNA: TGTGCCAGTAGTATACGGCAGGGGGCTCCAGGGGAGCAGTACTTC; D gene: TRBD1; J gene: TRBJ2-7; clone size: .; V gene: TRBV19
CDR3 protein: CASSATGDGYTF; CDR3 DNA: TGTGCCAGCAGTGCGACAGGAGATGGCTACACCTTC; D gene: .; J gene: TRBJ1-2; clone size: .; V gene: TRBV6-1
CDR3 protein: CASSLQRGSTDTQYF; CDR3 DNA: TGCGCCAGCAGCTTGCAGCGGGGTAGCACAGATACGCAGTATTTT; D gene: TRBD2; J gene: TRBJ2-3; clone size: .; V gene: TRBV5-1
CDR3 protein: CASSFGGGGNQPQHF; CDR3 DNA: TGTGCCAGCAGTTTTGGGGGGGGCGGCAATCAGCCCCAGCATTTT; D gene: .; J gene: TRBJ1-5; clone size: .; V gene: TRBV28
CDR3 protein: CASSFRGNTEAFF; CDR3 DNA: TGTGCCAGCAGCTTCAGAGGGAACACTGAAGCTTTCTTT; D gene: .; J gene: TRBJ1-1; clone size: .; V gene: TRBV11-3
CDR3 protein: CASSALNPQDEQFF; CDR3 DNA: TGTGCCAGCAGCGCCCTAAACCCACAGGATGAGCAGTTCTTC; D gene: .; J gene: TRBJ2-1; clone size: .; V gene: TRBV11-2
CDR3 protein: CSVDPSSTDTQYF; CDR3 DNA: TGCAGCGTTGATCCGTCTAGCACAGATACGCAGTATTTT; D gene: .; J gene: TRBJ2-3; clone size: once; V gene: TRBV29-1
CDR3 protein: CASSAIEAPTEAFF; CDR3 DNA: TGTGCCAGCAGTGCTATCGAGGCCCCCACTGAAGCTTTCTTT; D gene: .; J gene: TRBJ1-1; clone size: .; V gene: TRBV28
CDR3 protein: CASRGLGSEQFF; CDR3 DNA: TGTGCCAGCAGAGGTCTAGGGAGTGAGCAGTTCTTC; D gene: .; J gene: TRBJ2-1; clone size: .; V gene: TRBV27
CDR3 protein: CASSPTVNTGELFF; CDR3 DNA: TGTGCCAGCAGCCCCACGGTGAACACCGGGGAGCTGTTTTTT; D gene: .; J gene: TRBJ2-2; clone size: .; V gene: TRBV7-6
CDR3 protein: CASSPVGLNYGYTF; CDR3 DNA: TGTGCCAGCAGCCCCGTGGGCCTGAACTATGGCTACACCTTC; D gene: .; J gene: TRBJ1-2; clone size: .; V gene: TRBV7-9
CDR3 protein: CASSSSVGPGGQETQYF; CDR3 DNA: TGTGCCAGCAGCTCCTCCGTAGGGCCGGGAGGCCAAGAGACCCAGTACTTC; D gene: TRBD2; J gene: TRBJ2-5; clone size: .; V gene: TRBV5-8
CDR3 protein: CASSQGSPDTQYF; CDR3 DNA: TGTGCCAGTAGCCAGGGTTCCCCAGATACGCAGTATTTT; D gene: .; J gene: TRBJ2-3; clone size: once; V gene: TRBV19